This T cell receptor (beta chain) is from a study of blood T cell repertoires in COVID-19. Looking at the study overall: The study drew acute and convalescent COVID-19 samples from the United States, Italy and Spain.

The CDR3 has 14 amino acids. Germline lookup yields CDR1 MGHRA and CDR2 YSYEKL. V shed 1 base, J shed 5 bases, and the junction held 4 bases outside the gene matches. As handled by the study authors: Nucleated cell number was recorded as an estimate derived from reference gene primer amplification. Method: immunoSEQ multiplex PCR; TCRdb's copy keeps in-frame clones and lacks some. That table supplies the V and J calls and clone size; D and trimming were determined from the DNA. The profile shows some 69,000 clones, approximately 75% of them singletons. The specimen was peripheral blood. This chain links TRBV4-1 with TRBJ2-5; 7 bases align to TRBD2. The receptor comes from a human donor in a cohort sampled during active COVID-19. The DNA of the CDR3 is TGCGCCAGCAGCCAAGGTAGCGGGCAGGAGACCCAGTACTTC. It is translated as CASSQGSGQETQYF.